What follows are 19 T cell receptor beta chains derived from one specimen sequenced in a study of shared clonotypes between healthy human individuals. Profiling relied on immunoSEQ multiplex PCR, and the TCRdb table lists in-frame clones only, not all of them. The data hold 800,000 to 1,200,000 clones, with around 78% observed a single time. The specimen sequenced was memory CD4+ T cells from PBMCs. Subset denoted: CD45RA-negative fraction. These TCRs come from a man younger than 35 in good health. Some clones in this sample may be carry-over from other donors' samples.

This clone occurred once. This chain uses TRBV7-8 with TRBJ2-2; maybe TRBD2 (6 bases). Trimming pared 5 bases from V and 6 bases from J, leaving 16 bases between. This CDR3 has 15 residues. From germline, CDR1 is SGHVS and CDR2 FQNEAQ. The CDR3 DNA reads TGTGCCAGCAGCGACCGACGGGGGTCAGCCGGGGAGCTGTTTTTT. Protein sequence: CASSDRRGSAGELFF.

This clone was picked up a small number of times. J is TRBJ1-4 and V is TRBV28; D perhaps matches TRBD1 (6 bases). Germline CDR1 and CDR2: MDHEN and SYDVKM. Between the trimmed V and J ends, which lost 5 bases and 3 bases, there was a span of 13 bases. The length of the CDR3 is 15 residues. The CDR3 region has the DNA TGTGCCAGCAGTCCAGGGGATCTCCCTAATGAAAAACTGTTTTTT. As protein: CASSPGDLPNEKLFF.

Points on this clone: Other DNA sequences in the same sample also yield this CDR3. V and J are TRBV18 and TRBJ1-3; the D is unclear. The V end lost 3 bases, the J end lost 1 base, and 4 bases lay between the germline ends. This CDR3 region has 13 residues. CDR1 and CDR2 from the germline V gene are KGHSH and LQKENI. The CDR3 loop is CASSPGSGNTIYF. As DNA, the CDR3 is TGTGCCAGCTCACCGGGGTCTGGAAACACCATATATTTT.

The chain uses TRBV6-6 and TRBJ2-7, with 7 nucleotides matching TRBD1. Losses at the gene ends were 6 bases for V and 2 bases for J; bases not matched to a gene: 10. Per germline, CDR1 MNHNY and CDR2 SVGAGI (reference sequence). This CDR3 contains 15 residues. The CDR3 sequence is CASSLGTAIPYEQYF. The CDR3 nucleotides are TGTGCCAGCAGCCTGGGGACAGCTATTCCCTACGAGCAGTACTTC.

The V and J genes are TRBV10-3 and TRBJ2-5; possibly TRBD1 or TRBD2 for D (6 bases each). The germline V gene has CDR1 ENHRY and CDR2 SYGVKD. The germline V and J ends were trimmed by 8 bases and 4 bases, with 20 bases remaining between them. The CDR3 is made up of 15 amino acids. In nucleotides, the CDR3 is TGTGCCATCGGAGGAGGGGGTACGGTGACAGAGACCCAGTACTTC. Protein product: CAIGGGGTVTETQYF.

The gene calls are TRBV7-8 and TRBJ2-1; TRBD1 matches 9 bases. The V and J ends lost 3 bases and 6 bases, in that order; junction bases with no gene match: 9. CDR3 size: 16 residues. Germline-derived CDR1 and CDR2 are SGHVS and FQNEAQ. CDR3 protein: CASSLVAGQGANEQFF. The CDR3 coding sequence is TGTGCCAGCAGCTTGGTTGCGGGACAGGGTGCCAATGAGCAGTTCTTC.

The rearrangement joins TRBV4-1 to TRBJ2-3; 9 bases align to TRBD2. V was pared by 4 bases and J by 2 bases, with 1 base of the junction left unmatched. Germline loops: CDR1 MGHRA, CDR2 YSYEKL. The CDR3 has 14 amino acids. CDR3 residues: CASSRLAATDTQYF. DNA of the CDR3: TGCGCCAGCAGCCGACTAGCGGCCACAGATACGCAGTATTTT.

The CDR3 loop is CASSWTSGQGGSNYGYTF. The CDR3 region has the DNA TGCGCCAGCAGCTGGACTTCGGGACAGGGGGGATCTAACTATGGCTACACCTTC. The chain couples TRBV5-1 to TRBJ1-2; 11 bases are shared with TRBD1. CDR3 length: 18 amino acids. CDR1 and CDR2 from the germline V gene are SGHRS and YFSETQ. V dropped 3 bases and J dropped 0; count of bases not matched to a gene: 10.

The rearrangement uses TRBV28 and TRBJ1-5, with D possibly matching TRBD1 (5 bases). Trimming shortened V by 6 bases and J by 7 bases, and 22 bases separated the two germline ends. Germline CDR1 and CDR2: MDHEN and SYDVKM. CDR3 size: 16 residues. CDR3 protein: CASRNQPGKGYQPQHF. CDR3 DNA sequence: TGTGCCAGCAGAAACCAGCCAGGGAAAGGATACCAGCCCCAGCATTTT. Complete variable domain (other parts from reference TRBV28 and TRBJ1-5): DVKVTQSSRYLVKRTGEKVFLECVQDMDHENMFWYRQDPGLGLRLIYFSYDVKMKEKGDIPEGYSVSREKKERFSLILESASTNQTSMYLCASRNQPGKGYQPQHFGDGTRLSIL.

This rearrangement joins TRBV6-1 to TRBJ2-5, with TRBD1 identical over 9 bases. Trimming removed 2 bases from V and 2 bases from J; junction bases left unmatched: 6. Germline loops: CDR1 MNHNS, CDR2 SASEGT. This CDR3 spans 16 amino acids. The CDR3 loop is CASSEFTTGGQETQYF. In DNA form, the CDR3 reads TGTGCCAGCAGTGAATTTACGACAGGGGGGCAAGAGACCCAGTACTTC.

This clone has just a few counts. The chain recombines TRBV11-2 with TRBJ2-7; 7 bases fit TRBD1. The CDR3 is made up of 15 amino acids. The V segment lost 7 bases and the J segment 0 bases; nucleotides outside the gene matches: 9. Germline V gene data show CDR1 as SGHAT and CDR2 as FQNNGV. CDR3 loop: CASTAIRGLSYEQYF. The CDR3 coding sequence is TGTGCCAGCACCGCAATAAGGGGGCTCTCCTACGAGCAGTACTTC.

The V gene is TRBV18, the J gene TRBJ2-7; the match to TRBD1 covers 9 bases. The CDR3 has 16 residues. CDR1 and CDR2 (germline): KGHSH, LQKENI. Trimming took 0 bases from V and 5 from J; bases not matched to a gene: 8. The CDR3: CASSPPAPTGGDEQYF. CDR3 coding DNA: TGTGCCAGCTCACCACCGGCCCCAACAGGGGGCGACGAGCAGTACTTC.

This sequence joins TRBV27 and TRBJ1-2; unclear D gene. Germline V CDR1 and CDR2: MNHEY, SMNVEV (reference sequence). V lost 0 bases and J 4 bases, leaving 9 bases between the germline ends. The CDR3 contains 14 residues. The CDR3 region is CASSLSFYGYGYTF. As DNA, the CDR3 is TGTGCCAGCAGTTTATCTTTTTACGGCTATGGCTACACCTTC.

On this clone itself: The sample carries other DNA sequences with the same CDR3. V gene TRBV7-3 combines with J gene TRBJ2-5; D is unresolved. The V gene lost 5 bases and the J gene lost 2 bases, with 9 bases spanning the gap. The germline CDR1 and CDR2 sequences are SGHTA and FQGTGA. This CDR3 has 13 residues. CDR3 coding DNA: TGTGCCAGCAGCCCGGGTTCTCAAGAGACCCAGTACTTC. Its protein is CASSPGSQETQYF.

The chain combines TRBV19 with TRBJ2-1; TRBD2 is a possible D gene (6 bases). V was shortened by 2 bases and J by 9 bases, with 17 bases between the two germline ends. The CDR3 runs to 15 residues. CDR1 and CDR2 from the germline V gene are LNHDA and SQIVND (reference sequence). This CDR3 reads CASSILDYRRGEQFF. CDR3 nucleotide sequence: TGTGCCAGTAGTATACTGGACTACCGCCGGGGTGAGCAGTTCTTC.

V gene TRBV2 combines with J gene TRBJ1-1; D gene ambiguous. Trimming removed 4 bases at V and 1 base at J, with 10 bases between. CDR1 and CDR2 from the germline V gene are SNHLY and FYNNEI. This CDR3 region has 14 residues. CDR3 bases: TGTGCCAGCAGTGTGATAGGCCGGAACACTGAAGCTTTCTTT. It specifies CASSVIGRNTEAFF.

The rearrangement uses TRBV7-8 and TRBJ1-2, with 7 bases matching TRBD1. The germline V gene has CDR1 SGHVS and CDR2 FQNEAQ. The J segment lost 4 bases and the V segment lost 5 bases, leaving 4 bases of the junction unmatched. There are 13 residues in the CDR3. CDR3 in DNA: TGTGCCAGCAGCCAAGACAGGGCCTATGGCTACACCTTC. Amino acids: CASSQDRAYGYTF.

The V and J genes are TRBV9 and TRBJ2-3, with D possibly TRBD2 on 5 matching bases. The V end lost 4 bases, the J end lost 8 bases, and 14 bases lay between the germline ends. Germline V gene lookup returns CDR1 SGDLS and CDR2 YYNGEE. The CDR3 sequence is 13 residues long. The CDR3, as DNA: TGTGCCAGCAGCACCACTGGCGCGGGTACGCAGTATTTT. The encoded protein is CASSTTGAGTQYF.

The chain carries TRBV10-3 and TRBJ1-2, with 8 positions matching TRBD1. The CDR3 totals 17 residues. Trimming cost V 4 bases and J 0 bases; bases outside gene matches: 10. Germline V gene lookup returns CDR1 ENHRY and CDR2 SYGVKD. CDR3 bases: TGTGCCATCAGTGGATATTCCAGGGGGCGAGCTAACTATGGCTACACCTTC. Protein product: CAISGYSRGRANYGYTF.